Presented here are 32 T cell receptor beta chains from one specimen sequenced in a study of T cells in tumors and immune-related adverse events. Sequencing used immunoSEQ multiplex PCR; TCRdb keeps in-frame clones, though not all of them. Counted here are 20,000 to 25,000 clones, about 93% occurring once; the ten biggest clones make up about 1.5%. The material sequenced was lymph node tissue, taken from a patient treated with anti-PD-1 therapy. Every receptor here comes from a female donor with metastatic renal cell carcinoma.

This chain uses TRBV10-3 with TRBJ2-2; D is unresolved. Trimming shortened V by 10 bases and J by 4 bases, and 16 bases separated the two germline ends. The CDR3 extends over 14 amino acids. Germline loops: CDR1 ENHRY, CDR2 SYGVKD. In DNA form, the CDR3 reads TGTGCCACGGGCAAGCTTAGTGGCACCGGGGAGCTGTTTTTT. This gives the protein CATGKLSGTGELFF.

The V gene is TRBV19, the J gene TRBJ1-3, with unresolved D. CDR1 and CDR2 from the germline V gene are LNHDA and SQIVND (reference sequence). The V end lost 5 bases, the J end lost 1 base, and 12 bases lay between the germline ends. The CDR3 runs to 15 residues. DNA of the CDR3: TGTGCCAGTAGTGGCCAGGCAAATTCTGGAAACACCATATATTTT. Translating it yields CASSGQANSGNTIYF.

The V and J genes are TRBV10-3 and TRBJ2-7, with no clear D. Trimming pared 8 bases from V and 1 base from J, leaving 9 bases between. This CDR3 spans 12 amino acids. Germline V gene lookup returns CDR1 ENHRY and CDR2 SYGVKD. CDR3 sequence (DNA): TGTGCCATCTCCGGCAGGTCCTACGAGCAGTACTTC. Protein product: CAISGRSYEQYF.

The J gene is TRBJ2-1, the V gene TRBV10-3, with 7 nucleotides matching TRBD2. The CDR3 is 14 amino acids. The trim removed 6 bases at V and 2 bases at J, leaving 4 bases unmatched. Germline CDR1 and CDR2: ENHRY and SYGVKD. The CDR3 here is CAIRRSGAYNEQFF. CDR3 nucleotides: TGTGCCATCAGAAGGAGCGGGGCCTACAATGAGCAGTTCTTC.

The chain is built from TRBV27 and TRBJ2-1, with a possible D match to TRBD1 (6 bases). The V end was cut by 5 bases, the J end by 3 bases, with 14 bases between. Germline V gene lookup returns CDR1 MNHEY and CDR2 SMNVEV (reference sequence). The CDR3 runs to 15 residues. DNA of the CDR3: TGTGCCAGCAGTAACAGCAGGGGATTCTACAATGAGCAGTTCTTC. Protein sequence: CASSNSRGFYNEQFF.

V is TRBV7-8 and J is TRBJ1-1; D gene unclear. This CDR3 has 16 residues. Germline values: CDR1 SGHVS, CDR2 FQNEAQ. V shed 4 bases and J shed 5 bases, with 20 bases lying between them. The CDR3 sequence is CASSSSGPQGRTEAFF. In DNA form, the CDR3 reads TGTGCCAGCAGCTCATCCGGGCCCCAAGGTAGGACTGAAGCTTTCTTT.

This chain joins TRBV5-1 and TRBJ2-1, with a possible D match to TRBD2 (5 bases). Trimming shortened V by 6 bases and J by 3 bases, and 10 bases separated the two germline ends. This CDR3 has 13 amino acids. Germline values: CDR1 SGHRS, CDR2 YFSETQ. CDR3 protein: CASNVGSYNEQFF. CDR3 coding DNA: TGCGCCAGCAATGTGGGGAGCTACAATGAGCAGTTCTTC.

The gene calls are TRBV4-1 and TRBJ2-3; TRBD2 matches 10 bases. V dropped 0 bases and J dropped 0; count of bases not matched to a gene: 6. The CDR3 sequence is 18 residues long. Germline V gene lookup returns CDR1 MGHRA and CDR2 YSYEKL. In nucleotides, the CDR3 is TGCGCCAGCAGCCAAGATTGGGGACTAGCGCCGAGCACAGATACGCAGTATTTT. Translated, it gives CASSQDWGLAPSTDTQYF.

This rearrangement joins TRBV27 to TRBJ2-3, with 8 positions matching TRBD1. The germline CDR1 and CDR2 sequences are MNHEY and SMNVEV (reference sequence). V lost 6 bases and J lost 2; bases outside the gene matches: 10. The CDR3 runs to 16 residues. The CDR3 reads CASRRTGTVNTDTQYF. Here the CDR3 DNA reads TGTGCCAGCAGACGGACAGGGACGGTAAACACAGATACGCAGTATTTT.

The CDR3 protein is CASSSAFKAVETQYF. In DNA form, the CDR3 reads TGTGCCAGTAGTAGTGCGTTCAAGGCTGTGGAGACCCAGTACTTC. The chain is built from TRBV19 and TRBJ2-5; D ambiguous. This CDR3 is 15 amino acids long. Germline V gene sequence: CDR1 LNHDA, CDR2 SQIVND (reference sequence). The V end was cut by 4 bases, the J end by 5 bases, with 17 bases between. Complete variable domain (other parts from reference TRBV19 and TRBJ2-5): DGGITQSPKYLFRKEGQNVTLSCEQNLNHDAMYWYRQDPGQGLRLIYYSQIVNDFQKGDIAEGYSVSREKKESFPLTVTSAQKNPTAFYLCASSSAFKAVETQYFGPGTRLLVL.

The chain links TRBV7-9 to TRBJ1-6; D is ambiguous. This CDR3 is built from 12 residues. CDR1 is SEHNR, CDR2 FQNEAQ, per germline (reference sequence). V lost 5 bases to trimming and J lost 7 bases, with 6 bases between them. The CDR3 loop is CASSAPNSPLHF. In nucleotides, the CDR3 is TGTGCCAGCAGCGCCCCGAATTCACCCCTCCACTTT.

V gene TRBV30 combines with J gene TRBJ1-2; D is possibly TRBD1 (5 bases). Germline assignment: CDR1 GTSNPN and CDR2 SVGIG (reference sequence). The CDR3 consists of 12 residues. Trimming took 4 bases from V and 5 from J, leaving 11 bases between them. CDR3 loop: CAWNPGGYGYTF. The DNA for the CDR3 is TGTGCCTGGAACCCGGGGGGATATGGCTACACCTTC.

Details on this clone: This sample also contains other DNA sequences that code for the same CDR3. The chain recombines TRBV4-1 with TRBJ2-3; D gene unclear. Trimming removed 4 bases from V and 6 bases from J, with 17 bases in between. The CDR3 covers 15 residues. Per the germline V gene, CDR1 is MGHRA and CDR2 is YSYEKL. The CDR3 DNA reads as TGCGCCAGCAGCCGAGTTTGGCTGGCCGGGGATACGCAGTATTTT. It translates to CASSRVWLAGDTQYF.

This clone has just one count. The CDR3 loop reads CATSSLRDTFQETQYF. DNA of the CDR3: TGTGCCACCAGCAGCCTACGGGACACCTTCCAAGAGACCCAGTACTTC. This chain connects TRBV15 to TRBJ2-5, with D perhaps matching TRBD1 (6 bases). V was shortened by 3 bases and J by 1 base, with 15 bases between the two germline ends. Per the germline V gene, CDR1 is LNHNV and CDR2 is YYDKDF (reference sequence). This CDR3 has 16 residues.

Only one count was recorded for this clone. The chain recombines TRBV28 with TRBJ1-1, with D possibly matching TRBD1 (6 bases). This CDR3 contains 13 residues. V lost 4 bases to trimming and J lost 5 bases, with 11 bases between them. Germline loops: CDR1 MDHEN, CDR2 SYDVKM. This chain's CDR3 is CASSSGTRTEAFF. The CDR3 nucleotides read TGTGCCAGCAGTTCAGGGACACGGACTGAAGCTTTCTTT.

This clone has only a few counts. The chain joins TRBV7-2 to TRBJ2-2, with D uncertain. The CDR3 spans 14 residues. CDR1 and CDR2 (germline): SGHTA, FQGNSA. The germline V and J ends were trimmed by 1 base and 7 bases, with 10 bases remaining between them. CDR3 sequence (DNA): TGTGCCAGCAGCTTAGGTGCGATTGGCGGGGAGCTGTTTTTT. Residues: CASSLGAIGGELFF.

The V gene is TRBV5-1, the J gene TRBJ1-1, with D unclear. V lost 4 bases, J lost 5 bases, and 21 bases lay in between. Germline V gene sequence: CDR1 SGHRS, CDR2 YFSETQ. This CDR3 has 16 amino acids. The DNA of the CDR3 is TGCGCCAGCAGCCCCGGGCGGGGTGGAAGCCCGACTGAAGCTTTCTTT. Residues: CASSPGRGGSPTEAFF.

The chain recombines TRBV7-2 with TRBJ2-2; D might be TRBD1 (5 bases). The CDR3 contains 13 residues. V was trimmed by 5 bases and J by 6 bases, leaving 10 bases between them. Germline CDR1 is SGHTA and CDR2 is FQGNSA. The CDR3 reads CASSTRDAGELFF. CDR3 DNA: TGTGCCAGCAGCACCAGGGATGCCGGGGAGCTGTTTTTT.

The chain uses TRBV2 and TRBJ2-5, with 8 bases aligning to TRBD1. Germline V gives CDR1 SNHLY, CDR2 FYNNEI. There are 14 residues in the CDR3. The V segment lost 4 bases and the J segment 1 base; nucleotides outside the gene matches: 2. In DNA, the CDR3 is TGTGCCAGCAGTGGGGACAGGTCCCAAGAGACCCAGTACTTC. This gives the protein CASSGDRSQETQYF.

V usage is TRBV7-8 and J usage is TRBJ2-7; possibly TRBD1 for D (6 bases). The germline gives CDR1 SGHVS, CDR2 FQNEAQ. The CDR3 runs 14 residues. V was clipped by 3 bases and J by 0 bases, with 9 bases between them. In DNA form, the CDR3 reads TGTGCCAGCAGCTTCACAGGGAGCTCCTACGAGCAGTACTTC. This gives the protein CASSFTGSSYEQYF.

V and J are TRBV7-9 and TRBJ1-1; perhaps TRBD1 as D (5 bases). This CDR3 spans 15 amino acids. V gave up 3 bases and J gave up 3 bases, with 14 bases separating them. In germline, CDR1 is SEHNR, CDR2 FQNEAQ (reference sequence). CDR3 region: CASSLGRGAHTEAFF. The CDR3 DNA reads TGTGCCAGCAGCTTGGGTCGAGGGGCACACACTGAAGCTTTCTTT.

The CDR3 region has the DNA TGTGCCAGCAGCTTAAATAAACTGGGGGCCTACAATGAGCAGTTCTTC. It codes for CASSLNKLGAYNEQFF. The rearrangement links TRBV7-9 to TRBJ2-1; TRBD1 or TRBD2 may be the D gene (5 bases each). Germline loops: CDR1 SEHNR, CDR2 FQNEAQ (reference sequence). Trimming removed 2 bases at V and 2 bases at J, with 13 bases between. There are 16 residues in the CDR3.

As concerns this clone: One junction end does not reproduce the germline sequence, and a read error may be involved. V gene TRBV7-7 combines with J gene TRBJ2-1; D possibly corresponds to TRBD2 (6 bases). The germline V gene has CDR1 SSHAT and CDR2 FNYEAQ (reference sequence). This CDR3 has 13 amino acids. CDR3 amino acids: CASSPGGGDEQFF. CDR3 sequence (DNA): TGTGCTAGCAGCCCCGGAGGAGGGGATGAGCAGTTCTTC. Based on the CDR3 plus reference TRBV7-7 and TRBJ2-1, the full variable domain is GAGVSQSPRYKVTKRGQDVTLRCDPISSHATLYWYQQALGQGPEFLTYFNYEAQPDKSGLPSDRFSAERPEGSISTLTIQRTEQRDSAMYRCASSPGGGDEQFFGPGTRLTVL.

The chain employs TRBV4-3 and TRBJ2-1; 10 bases map to TRBD2. This CDR3 region has 15 residues. Germline V gene sequence: CDR1 LGHNA, CDR2 YSLEER. V lost 0 bases and J lost 6; bases outside the gene matches: 2. This chain's CDR3 is CASSQELAGINEQFF. Written as DNA, the CDR3 is TGCGCCAGCAGCCAAGAACTAGCGGGGATCAATGAGCAGTTCTTC.

The DNA of the CDR3 is TGTGCCAGCAGACAGGAGGCCGGGACCCAGTACTTC. Protein product: CASRQEAGTQYF. V gene TRBV6-6 combines with J gene TRBJ2-5; D possibly matches TRBD1 or TRBD2 (5 bases each). V shed 6 bases and J shed 7 bases, with 12 bases lying between them. CDR1 and CDR2 from the germline V gene are MNHNY and SVGAGI (reference sequence). CDR3 length equals 12 residues.

The chain has TRBV18 and TRBJ2-1; TRBD1 matches 8 bases. Germline V gene sequence: CDR1 KGHSH, CDR2 LQKENI. The CDR3 has 15 residues. The V gene end was trimmed by 3 bases and the J gene end by 7 bases; junction bases not matched to a gene: 8. The CDR3: CASSPGRGHANEQFF. The CDR3 region has the DNA TGTGCCAGCTCACCGGGCAGGGGGCATGCGAATGAGCAGTTCTTC.

The V call is TRBV25-1, the J call TRBJ2-7, with a weak D call TRBD2 (5 bases). Between the trimmed V and J ends, which lost 5 bases and 2 bases, there was a span of 13 bases. Germline V gives CDR1 MGHDK, CDR2 SYGVNS. This CDR3 has 14 amino acids. CDR3: CASSHTRGTYEQYF. The CDR3 bases are TGTGCCAGCAGTCACACTCGGGGTACCTACGAGCAGTACTTC.

This chain uses TRBV5-1 with TRBJ2-7, with 10 bases that match TRBD1. Germline V lookup: CDR1 SGHRS, CDR2 YFSETQ. The CDR3 is 15 amino acids. Trimming cost V 2 bases and J 4 bases; bases outside gene matches: 6. CDR3 sequence: CASSFGRDRGYEQYF. The DNA for the CDR3 is TGCGCCAGCAGCTTTGGTAGGGACAGGGGTTACGAGCAGTACTTC. Full variable domain (outside the CDR3, taken from reference TRBV5-1 and TRBJ2-7): KAGVTQTPRYLIKTRGQQVTLSCSPISGHRSVSWYQQTPGQGLQFLFEYFSETQRNKGNFPGRFSGRQFSNSRSEMNVSTLELGDSALYLCASSFGRDRGYEQYFGPGTRLTVT.

This clone was seen only once. The rearrangement uses TRBV4-3 and TRBJ1-1; 8 bases align to TRBD1. CDR3 length: 18 amino acids. The ends lost 1 base at V and 4 bases at J; junction bases unmatched: 14. Germline V lookup: CDR1 LGHNA, CDR2 YSLEER. The chain's CDR3 is CASSQGRQGSTWGTEAFF. In DNA, the CDR3 is TGCGCCAGCAGCCAAGGCCGACAGGGGTCGACCTGGGGCACTGAAGCTTTCTTT.

The chain carries TRBV27 and TRBJ2-3, with a tentative D call TRBD1 (6 bases). The CDR3 is made up of 14 amino acids. Trimming stripped 5 bases from V and 4 bases from J, with 13 bases between. CDR1 MNHEY and CDR2 SMNVEV come from the germline V gene (reference sequence). This CDR3 reads CASSQQGWADTQYF. Written as DNA, the CDR3 is TGTGCCAGCAGTCAACAGGGTTGGGCAGATACGCAGTATTTT.

The genes are TRBV9 and TRBJ2-3; 14 bases line up with TRBD2. Germline loops: CDR1 SGDLS, CDR2 YYNGEE. Germline trimming cut 4 bases from V and 6 bases from J; bases unmatched to any gene: 13. The CDR3 is 18 residues long. CDR3 nucleotides: TGTGCCAGCAGCAGACTTCCCGGGACTAGCGGGGGAGGTGATACGCAGTATTTT. This sequence encodes CASSRLPGTSGGGDTQYF.

The chain carries TRBV18 and TRBJ1-5; 7 bases are shared with TRBD1. There are 15 residues in the CDR3. V shed 6 bases and J 3 bases; nucleotides not matched to a gene: 8. Per germline, CDR1 KGHSH and CDR2 LQKENI. CDR3 protein: CASSRGQVINQPQHF. Written as DNA, the CDR3 is TGTGCCAGCTCGCGCGGACAGGTAATCAATCAGCCCCAGCATTTT.